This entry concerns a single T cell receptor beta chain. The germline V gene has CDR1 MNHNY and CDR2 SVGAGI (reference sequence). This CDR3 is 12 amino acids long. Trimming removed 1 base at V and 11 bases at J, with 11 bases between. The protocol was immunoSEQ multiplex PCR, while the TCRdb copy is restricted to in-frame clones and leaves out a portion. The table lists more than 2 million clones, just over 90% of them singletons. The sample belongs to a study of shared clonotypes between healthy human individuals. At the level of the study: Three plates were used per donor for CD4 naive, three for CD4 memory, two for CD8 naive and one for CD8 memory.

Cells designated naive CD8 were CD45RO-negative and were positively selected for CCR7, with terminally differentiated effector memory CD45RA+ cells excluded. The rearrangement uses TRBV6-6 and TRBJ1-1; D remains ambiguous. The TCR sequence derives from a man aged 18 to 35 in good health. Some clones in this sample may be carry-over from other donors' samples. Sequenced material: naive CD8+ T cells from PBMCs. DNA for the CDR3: TGTGCCAGCAGTTACTTAAGGGAGGTGGCTTTCTTT. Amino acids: CASSYLREVAFF.